These T cell receptor beta chains were read from a single sample in a study of regulatory and conventional T cells in RAG deficiency. The method was immunoSEQ multiplex PCR; TCRdb's version includes in-frame clones alone and lacks a portion of them. The data contain tens of thousands of clones, just under 90% of them singletons. In addition, the sample was reused for a study of regulatory T cells.

The specimen sequenced was CD4+ effector T cells sorted from blood. These receptors all stem from a human donor in good health. Both conserved end residues are part of each CDR3. Fields, in order: V gene, CDR3 protein.

>TRBV6-5
CASSSRQNTGELFF
>TRBV2
CASRAVANYGYTF
>TRBV7-3
CASSYTGTGVQYF
>TRBV14
CASSQEKGLAGTGELFF
>TRBV7-6
CASSLVSGQNTYEQYF
>TRBV5-1
CASSIQGNGYTF
>TRBV5-1
CASSLDRVPSVAF
>TRBV15
CATSLQGVSYNEQFF
>TRBV6-5
CASFSGNTGELFF
>TRBV20-1
CSARSYGYTF
>TRBV27
CASRKTTTGTSTYF
>TRBV18
CASSPVSGARSLDTQYF
>TRBV28
CASSPGLAGHYEQYF
>TRBV12-5
CASGLISGGDGYTF
>TRBV27
CASKLGSVSTDTQYF
>TRBV6-6
CASSPRDTSYEQYF
>TRBV19
CASSKGQGYDGYTF
>TRBV28
CASSSPYLAGGYNEQFF
>TRBV11-2
CASSLDWGEEPQHF
>TRBV6-5
CASSGQTGYNEQFF
>TRBV30
CAWGGQGPYEQYF
>TRBV6-5
CASRKTGGGQPQHF
>TRBV6-4
CASSDTPARTTDTQYF
>TRBV5-5
CASSAPDRGTEAFF
>TRBV19
CASLTVSAIRESPLHF
>TRBV11-3
CASSRQGRSDGYTF
>TRBV18
CASSPRGGQETQYF
>TRBV7-9
CASSLQGANTEAFF
>TRBV7-9
CASSSMKGLGNTEAFF
>TRBV7-7
CASRPVGETQYF
>TRBV11-2
CASSLAGGISYNEQFF
>TRBV27
CASGSWGQGGEKLFF
>TRBV5-4
CASSPDSKSTDTQYF
>TRBV7-8
CASSSFDEQYF
>TRBV19
CASIKGAGSNQPQHF
>TRBV19
CASSIQRARGGNTIYF
>TRBV9
CASSGTGPEEGYTF
>TRBV7-2
CASSQDRNQPQHF
>TRBV2
CASSEHVRGDGYTF
>TRBV2
CASSLLSDRGETPLHF
>TRBV6-5
CASSLRGETGELFF
>TRBV29-1
CSVEFLGPEAFF
>TRBV2
CASSLGTGDGNTIYF
>TRBV19
CASIGTGGTNTEAFF
>TRBV28
CASGDRADIDGYTF
>TRBV13
CASSPRGSSGTKNIQYF
>TRBV14
CASSQGEVQFF
>TRBV29-1
CSVGQGSSYNEQFF
>TRBV2
CASSERRTGNNEQFF
>TRBV9
CASSRGTAPYEQYF
>TRBV28
CASSSLGQDEYEQYF
>TRBV14
CASSQANLETQYF
>TRBV6-6
CASSYSQVNTEAFF
>TRBV21-1
CASSKPGAGDSSTDTQYF